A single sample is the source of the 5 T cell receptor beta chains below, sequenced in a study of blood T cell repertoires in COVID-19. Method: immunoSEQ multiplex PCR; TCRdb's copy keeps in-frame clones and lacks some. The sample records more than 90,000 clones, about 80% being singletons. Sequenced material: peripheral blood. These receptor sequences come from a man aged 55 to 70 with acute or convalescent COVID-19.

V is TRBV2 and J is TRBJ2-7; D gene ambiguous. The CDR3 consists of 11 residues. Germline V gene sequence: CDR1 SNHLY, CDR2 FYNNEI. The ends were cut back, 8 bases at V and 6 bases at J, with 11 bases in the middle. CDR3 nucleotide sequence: TGTGCCAGCGGGCTCCGTGGCGAGCAGTACTTC. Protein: CASGLRGEQYF.

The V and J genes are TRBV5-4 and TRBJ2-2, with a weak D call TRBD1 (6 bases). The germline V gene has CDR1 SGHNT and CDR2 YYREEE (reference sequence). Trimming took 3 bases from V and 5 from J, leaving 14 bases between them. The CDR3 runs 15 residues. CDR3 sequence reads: CASSWSGVRTGELFF. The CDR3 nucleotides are TGTGCCAGCAGCTGGTCAGGGGTTAGAACCGGGGAGCTGTTTTTT.

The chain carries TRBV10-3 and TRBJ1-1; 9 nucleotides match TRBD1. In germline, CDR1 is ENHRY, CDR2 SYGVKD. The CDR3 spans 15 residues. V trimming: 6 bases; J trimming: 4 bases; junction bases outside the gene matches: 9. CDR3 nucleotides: TGTGCCATCAGAAGGACAGGGGCAGCCGGCACTGAAGCTTTCTTT. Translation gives CAIRRTGAAGTEAFF.

The CDR3 DNA is TGTGCCTGGAGTACAGGGGGGACGGTCCCCGGGGAGCTGTTTTTT. As protein: CAWSTGGTVPGELFF. This chain connects TRBV30 to TRBJ2-2, with TRBD1 identical over 8 bases. Germline CDR1 GTSNPN, CDR2 SVGIG (reference sequence). This CDR3 contains 15 residues. V lost 2 bases, J lost 6 bases, and 8 bases stayed unmatched.

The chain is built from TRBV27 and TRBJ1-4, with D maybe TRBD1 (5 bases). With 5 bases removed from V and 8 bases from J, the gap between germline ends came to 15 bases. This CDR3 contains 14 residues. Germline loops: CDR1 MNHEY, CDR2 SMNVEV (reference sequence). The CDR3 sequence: CASSGGDIREKLFF. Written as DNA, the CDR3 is TGTGCCAGCAGTGGAGGGGATATACGGGAAAAACTGTTTTTT.